These T cell receptor beta chains were read from a single sample in a study of Graves' ophthalmopathy and Graves' hyperthyroidism. TCRdb called the multiplex PCR reads again in MiXCR, with one record for every CDR3 protein. This sample carries under 350,000 distinct CDR3 sequences, roughly 15% of them seen once, and the ten largest clones take approximately 13%. The sequencing input was peripheral blood. The receptors come from an adult man with Graves' ophthalmopathy. CDR3s include the opening cysteine and the closing phenylalanine or tryptophan. D genes are given only for firm matches. Not all rows give a size; the values are once, few, many and, for expanded clones, a class.

clone_size j_call v_call d_call cdr3_nt cdr3_aa
many TRBJ1-2 TRBV5-1 TRBD1 TGCGCCAGCAGTGGGCTGCGCGAGGGACAGAGCTATGGCTACACCTTC CASSGLREGQSYGYTF
. TRBJ2-5 TRBV28 TRBD2 TGTGCCAGCAGACTTTCGGTAGCGGGAGGAGGGGGAGAGACCCAGTACTTC CASRLSVAGGGGETQYF
many TRBJ2-7 TRBV27 . TGTGCCAGCAGTTTTGGCCCCAACTACGAGCAGTACTTC CASSFGPNYEQYF
few TRBJ1-5 TRBV7-3 TRBD1 TGTGCCAGCAGCTTAACGGGACAGGTACATCAGCCCCAGCATTTT CASSLTGQVHQPQHF
many TRBJ2-2 TRBV28 . TGTGCCAGCAGTTTTTTTCGGGTAAAGAGCGGGGAGCTGTTTTTT CASSFFRVKSGELFF
many TRBJ1-5 TRBV11-2 TRBD1 TGTGCCAGCAGCTTTTCAGGGGGCTCATGGCAGGGATTTAGTCAGCCCCAGCATTTT CASSFSGGSWQGFSQPQHF
many TRBJ1-3 TRBV29-1 . TGCAGCGTTGCGGGCAGGCGGGACTCTGGAAACACCATATATTTT CSVAGRRDSGNTIYF
few TRBJ1-5 TRBV28 . TGTGCCAGCAGTTTAGTTGCCAGGGTGGGAAATCAGCCCCAGCATTTT CASSLVARVGNQPQHF
many TRBJ2-5 TRBV3-1 TRBD1 TGTGCCAGCAGCCGACAGGGAGAAGGGGAGACCCAGTACTTC CASSRQGEGETQYF
many TRBJ2-5 TRBV6-5 . TGTGCCAGCAGTTACTCGGCCAGGGGGGATGAGACCCAGTACTTC CASSYSARGDETQYF
. TRBJ1-6 TRBV6-1 TRBD1 TGTGCCAGCTTCCCGGGACAGGGGACTTCACCCCTCCACTTT CASFPGQGTSPLHF
many TRBJ1-3 TRBV9 . TGTGCCAGCAGCGCGACAGGCTCTGGAAACACCATATATTTT CASSATGSGNTIYF
many TRBJ2-7 TRBV6-5 . TGTGCCAGCAGTTACTCAGGAGACTGGGCCGAGCAGTACTTC CASSYSGDWAEQYF
many TRBJ2-4 TRBV30 . TGTGCCTGGAGTGTACAGGAAGCCAAAAACATTCAGTACTTC CAWSVQEAKNIQYF
many TRBJ1-1 TRBV15 . TGTGCCACCAGCAGAGTTGGGATGAACACTGAAGCTTTCTTT CATSRVGMNTEAFF
many TRBJ2-7 TRBV7-2 . TGTGCCAGCAGCTTAGCGACGACGGGGATTCCCGAGCAGTACTTC CASSLATTGIPEQYF
many TRBJ1-5 TRBV12-3/TRBV12-4 . TGTGCCAGCAGTTTGGCTATGGGGGGGTCGGGCAATCAGCCCCAGCATTTT CASSLAMGGSGNQPQHF
few TRBJ1-1 TRBV6-1 TRBD1 TGTGCCAGCATGACAGGGATAATGAACACTGAAGCTTTCTTT CASMTGIMNTEAFF
many TRBJ2-5 TRBV20-1 . TGCAGTCCAAGACGGGGGCCCGGGGAGACCCAGTACTTC CSPRRGPGETQYF
many TRBJ2-2 TRBV6-4 . TGTGCCGTATCCTCCGAACCCTTAACGAACACCGGGGAGCTGTTTTTT CAVSSEPLTNTGELFF
many TRBJ2-7 TRBV9 TRBD2 TGTGCCAGCAGCTCACAAGCGGGAGGGCCCAACGAGCAGTACTTC CASSSQAGGPNEQYF
many TRBJ1-2 TRBV6-1 TRBD1 TGTGCCAGCAGGAGGACAGGGGGAACCAGCTATGGCTACACCTTC CASRRTGGTSYGYTF
many TRBJ2-5 TRBV11-1 TRBD2 TGTGCCAGCAGCCCGGGGGGATTCGAGGAGACCCAGTACTTC CASSPGGFEETQYF
many TRBJ1-5 TRBV2 TRBD1 TGTGCCAGCAGTGATCAGGGGGTGCAACCCCAGCATTTT CASSDQGVQPQHF
. TRBJ1-6 TRBV20-1 TRBD1 TGCAGTGCTCCCCCCCGGACAGGTGGAAATTCACCCCTCCACTTT CSAPPRTGGNSPLHF
many TRBJ2-6 TRBV6-5 TRBD1 TGTGCCAGCAGCCACAGGGGTTCTGGGGCCAACGTCCTGACTTTC CASSHRGSGANVLTF
many TRBJ2-2 TRBV2 TRBD1 TGTGCCAGCAGAACCGGGACAGGGTACGCCGGGGAGCTGTTTTTT CASRTGTGYAGELFF
. TRBJ1-1 TRBV18 . TGTGCCAGCTCACCACGGCCATGGTTGGCAGCTGAAGCTTTCTTT CASSPRPWLAAEAFF
many TRBJ1-1 TRBV19 TRBD1 TGTGCCAGTAGTATGACCGCCGGGACAGGAGAAGCTTTCTTT CASSMTAGTGEAFF
few TRBJ1-1 TRBV30 TRBD1 TGTGCCTGGAAAAGGGGGCTGAACACTGAAGCTTTCTTT CAWKRGLNTEAFF
many TRBJ1-1 TRBV12-3/TRBV12-4 . TGTGCCGGTCAACAGGGTCCCTACACTGAAGCTTTCTTT CAGQQGPYTEAFF
many TRBJ1-2 TRBV6-1 . TGTGCCAGCAGTAGGGGCAAACGGAACACTAACTATGGCTACACCTTC CASSRGKRNTNYGYTF
many TRBJ1-2 TRBV12-3/TRBV12-4 . TGTGCCAGCAGTTTAGTGGACGGATATGGCTACACCTTC CASSLVDGYGYTF
many TRBJ1-1 TRBV6-4 TRBD1 TGTGCCAGCAGCCACGGTATGTACAGGGGGACCCGGAACACTGAAGCTTTCTTT CASSHGMYRGTRNTEAFF
many TRBJ2-3 TRBV6-5 . TGTGCCAGCAGTTACCGTCCCGCAGATACGCAGTATTTT CASSYRPADTQYF
many TRBJ1-5 TRBV9 . TGTGCCAGCAGCGTAGGAATAGGGGGGATTGGGCAGCCCCAGCATTTT CASSVGIGGIGQPQHF
many TRBJ1-5 TRBV5-1 . TGTGCCAGCAGCTTAGACGGGAATCAGCCCCAGCATTTT CASSLDGNQPQHF
many TRBJ2-2 TRBV6-2/TRBV6-3 . TGTGCCAGCAGTTACTCGAGGGGGGCTCCCGGGGAGCTGTTTTTT CASSYSRGAPGELFF
many TRBJ2-5 TRBV20-1 TRBD2 TGCAGTGCTACCCGAACGATTAGCGGGGGGGAGTTCGAGACCCAGTACTTC CSATRTISGGEFETQYF
many TRBJ2-2 TRBV28 TRBD2 TGTGCCAGCAGATACAGGGTCTGGACCCCGGGGGGGCCAAAAACCGGGGAGCTGTTTTTT CASRYRVWTPGGPKTGELFF
many TRBJ1-6 TRBV27 TRBD1 TGTGCCAGCAGTTTACAAACAGGGGGGGCTTCACCCCTCCACTTT CASSLQTGGASPLHF
many TRBJ1-5 TRBV10-3 . TGTGCCATCAGGGGGGGGGCTAGTGGCAATCAGCCCCAGCATTTT CAIRGGASGNQPQHF
many TRBJ2-7 TRBV18 TRBD2 TGTGCCAGCTCCTACTTGCGGGAGGGCCGGGACGAGCAGTACTTC CASSYLREGRDEQYF
many TRBJ1-3 TRBV19 . TGTGCCACCACTAGTCGGGTAGCTGGAAACACCATATATTTT CATTSRVAGNTIYF
. TRBJ1-1 TRBV6-1 . TGTGCCAGCACCCGGAATCAGGGTGAAGCTTTCTTT CASTRNQGEAFF
many TRBJ1-1 TRBV30 . TGTGCCTGGAGTTACGGCATGAACACTGAAGCTTTCTTT CAWSYGMNTEAFF
many TRBJ2-4 TRBV3-1 . TGTGCCAGCAGCCACTTCCGGGGCATTCAGTACTTC CASSHFRGIQYF